This entry concerns a single T cell receptor beta chain. This clonotype came up a few times. No cognate antigen has been identified for it. Base qualities are not recorded, but no much larger clone differs from it by a single base. These data originate in a study of human T cells and chemical hapten exposure listed by TCRdb under 2021. Some background on the complete study: For sensitization, 2% DPC in acetone was applied to a roughly 2 cm by roughly 2 cm area of upper inner arm skin. Weekly therapeutic DPC doses were additionally applied to the scalp of patients throughout the roughly 25-week study period. Patch testing on the upper back used Finn chambers containing 0.01% DPC, with scoring done after 6 days according to International Contact Dermatitis Research Group standards. Alopecia areata with under or over 50% scalp involvement, alopecia totalis and alopecia universalis were represented in the patient cohort, which was mostly female. Libraries were combined into a pool for sequencing, and differences in TCR yield between samples came mainly from small differences in library volumes within the pool. This study followed changes in the peripheral blood TCR repertoire in vivo during primary and secondary sensitization of alopecia patients to the hapten diphenylcyclopropenone (DPC). Blood was sampled from patients pre-sensitization (week 0) and at 2, 6 and about 24 weeks after DPC sensitization. For TCR sequencing, blood came from about 28 alopecia patients at anywhere from one to four time points (pre-sensitization, 2, 6 and 24 weeks). Overall results and qualifications from the work: Compared with pre-sensitization or healthy control sets, expanded TCRs formed significantly more large CDR3 similarity clusters, which is consistent with antigen-driven responses. Patch test score correlated positively with the number of PT1 expanded TCRs, reaching significance at thresholds 8, 16 and 32 but not at 4. After repeated subsampling, the strength of the expansion versus patch-test correlation and the threshold at which it became significant changed. Alopecia, a presumed autoimmune disease, was present in all patients, so the immune response of the patients might differ from that of healthy individuals. No change with DPC sensitization was found in the number of TCRs above 1 in 1000 frequency, and no evidence of global repertoire structure alterations was found.

This specimen's time point label, per the study, means: patch test 2, 6 weeks after DPC sensitization. The sample's treatment or condition, from its label and the paper: therapeutic diphenylcyclopropenone sensitization with weekly scalp DPC. At every patch-test visit, the blood draw took place before the patch test was put on. Patients were considered eligible if aged 18 to 70, diagnosed with alopecia and deemed suitable for DPC therapy, and patients were excluded if pregnant. Total RNA was extracted from unfractionated whole blood collected in Tempus Blood RNA tubes. The library came from RACE. Sequencing was performed on a NextSeq 500. Library preparation attached unique molecular identifiers to individual cDNA molecules for quantitative, reproducible TCR counting. From each blood RNA sample, both TCR alpha and TCR beta chains were sequenced. For the original study's pipeline: A median of about 87,000 TCRs per sample was observed, with a range of roughly 23,224 to 700,000. The Decombinator software suite was used to annotate V, J and CDR3 in the TCR reads. For PS versus PT1 abundance plots, all samples were subsampled to the same number of TCRs (28,000). Expanded TCRs were defined as absent before sensitization and observed at least eight times at the 2-week time point. Starting from the raw public reads, TCRdb applied fastp trimming at Q25, assembled clones with MiXCR and retained in-frame beta chains. Every entry covers one CDR3 protein and lists the most common genes and DNA from its rows. The V and J calls, along with clone size, are taken from TCRdb and not from the paper's own processing. Recorded for this sample are tens of thousands of distinct CDR3 sequences; roughly 9.6% of them occurred a single time. Of the sample, roughly 2.2% falls within the top ten clones.

This TCR was recovered from a man aged 35-49 years with alopecia areata. Some clones in this sample may be carry-over from other donors' samples. The specimen was whole blood, collected in connection with sensitization to the hapten diphenylcyclopropenone (DPC).

In nucleotide form, the sequence is TGTGCCACCAGTGGGGTCGGCGCGTCCGGGGAGCTGTTTTTT. Its protein product is CATSGVGASGELFF. The sequence joins TRBV24-1 to TRBJ2-2; too little of a D gene remains to name it. Trimming removed 5 bases from V and 6 bases from J, leaving 12 bases between the germline ends. Counted from cysteine to phenylalanine, this CDR3 has 14 amino acids. Only CDR3 DNA remains: 42 bases, in frame from the first base. The germline V gene specifies KGHDR as CDR1 and SFDVKD as CDR2.